This T cell receptor (beta chain) appears in the sequencing data of a study of blood T cell repertoires in COVID-19. In the original processing: Using reference gene primer amplification, nucleated cell counts were estimated. Profiled with immunoSEQ multiplex PCR; TCRdb holds only in-frame clones, not every one. V and J calls and clone size come straight from that table; D and trimming were deduced from the DNA. In the table there are about 78,000 clones, around nine tenths of which are singletons. The sequencing input was peripheral blood. The TCR was taken from a woman of 80 years or more with acute or convalescent COVID-19.

In nucleotides, the CDR3 is TGTGCCAGCAGCAGACAGGGAGAATTGACTGAAAAACTGTTTTTT. This codes for CASSRQGELTEKLFF. The rearrangement links TRBV6-2 or TRBV6-3 to TRBJ1-4; TRBD1 agrees at 7 bases. J lost 7 bases, V lost 6 bases, and 11 bases had no gene match. Germline V gene lookup returns CDR1 MNHEY and CDR2 SVGEGT. CDR3 length: 15 amino acids.